Listed below are T cell receptor beta chains from one sample, sequenced in a study of cytomegalovirus exposure and HLA in healthy donors. Here immunoSEQ multiplex PCR was the method, and the copy in TCRdb shows in-frame clones only, minus some. The profile shows over 100,000 clones, roughly 70% of them singletons. Material: PBMCs. The receptors derive from a middle-aged man in good health and CMV-seronegative. The CDR3 runs from the conserved cysteine through the conserved F or W. D genes are given only for firm matches. Not every row has a clone size; where given, it reads once, few, many or a size class.

clone size: once; V gene: TRBV4-1; J gene: TRBJ2-5; D gene: -; CDR3 DNA: TGCGCCAGCAGCCAAGATCTATCCGGGAAAGAGACCCAGTACTTC; CDR3 protein: CASSQDLSGKETQYF
clone size: -; V gene: TRBV6-5; J gene: TRBJ2-7; D gene: -; CDR3 DNA: TGTGCCAGCAATCGCGGGGGCAGATACGAGCAGTACTTC; CDR3 protein: CASNRGGRYEQYF
clone size: -; V gene: TRBV6-5; J gene: TRBJ2-7; D gene: -; CDR3 DNA: TGTGCCAGCGCGACCGGGGGTTACAACGAGCAGTACTTC; CDR3 protein: CASATGGYNEQYF
clone size: few; V gene: TRBV4-3; J gene: TRBJ1-1; D gene: TRBD1; CDR3 DNA: TGCGCCAGCAGCCTCTCAACAGGGGTCCTCACTGAAGCTTTCTTT; CDR3 protein: CASSLSTGVLTEAFF
clone size: -; V gene: TRBV7-9; J gene: TRBJ2-7; D gene: -; CDR3 DNA: TGTGCCAGCAGCTTCAATTTCTCCTACGAGCAGTACTTC; CDR3 protein: CASSFNFSYEQYF
clone size: -; V gene: TRBV4-1; J gene: TRBJ2-7; D gene: TRBD1; CDR3 DNA: TGCGCCAGCAGCCCGTTGACAGGGGGTAACGAGCAGTACTTC; CDR3 protein: CASSPLTGGNEQYF
clone size: -; V gene: TRBV27; J gene: TRBJ2-3; D gene: TRBD2; CDR3 DNA: TGTGCCAGCAGTCAACTAGTCCCGGGACTAGGCACAGATACGCAGTATTTT; CDR3 protein: CASSQLVPGLGTDTQYF
clone size: -; V gene: TRBV4-2; J gene: TRBJ1-6; D gene: TRBD1; CDR3 DNA: TGTGCCAGCAGCCAAGATCTACAGGGGGGTTCACCCCTCCACTTT; CDR3 protein: CASSQDLQGGSPLHF
clone size: -; V gene: TRBV27; J gene: TRBJ1-5; D gene: -; CDR3 DNA: TGTGCCAGCAGTTTATATACAGGCCAGAATCAGCCCCAGCATTTT; CDR3 protein: CASSLYTGQNQPQHF
clone size: -; V gene: TRBV11-3; J gene: TRBJ2-3; D gene: TRBD1; CDR3 DNA: TGTGCCAGCAGCACACACACGCCAGGGACAGGGGGGAGCACAGATACGCAGTATTTT; CDR3 protein: CASSTHTPGTGGSTDTQYF
clone size: -; V gene: TRBV5-1; J gene: TRBJ2-7; D gene: -; CDR3 DNA: TGCGCCAGCAGCTTGGCCGGGGGTTCCGAGCAGTACTTC; CDR3 protein: CASSLAGGSEQYF
clone size: -; V gene: TRBV6-1; J gene: TRBJ2-5; D gene: TRBD2; CDR3 DNA: TGTGCCAGCAGTGTGACTAGCGGGGGGGCAGAGACCCAGTACTTC; CDR3 protein: CASSVTSGGAETQYF
clone size: -; V gene: TRBV4-1; J gene: TRBJ2-7; D gene: -; CDR3 DNA: TGCGCCAGCAGCCAAGACTCGGGTCTTCCCTACGAGCAGTACTTC; CDR3 protein: CASSQDSGLPYEQYF
clone size: -; V gene: TRBV11-2; J gene: TRBJ1-1; D gene: TRBD1; CDR3 DNA: TGTGCCAGCAGCCTGGGACAGCCTACCCTTGAAGCTTTCTTT; CDR3 protein: CASSLGQPTLEAFF
clone size: few; V gene: TRBV28; J gene: TRBJ2-5; D gene: -; CDR3 DNA: TGTGCCAGCAGGCTGACACTCACCAGGGAGACCCAGTACTTC; CDR3 protein: CASRLTLTRETQYF
clone size: -; V gene: TRBV4-2; J gene: TRBJ1-6; D gene: -; CDR3 DNA: TGTGCCAGCAGCCAAGAGCGTTCGAATTCACCCCTCCACTTT; CDR3 protein: CASSQERSNSPLHF
clone size: -; V gene: TRBV7-2; J gene: TRBJ1-3; D gene: TRBD1; CDR3 DNA: TGTGCCAGCAGCGACAGGACAGGCTCTGGAAACACCATATATTTT; CDR3 protein: CASSDRTGSGNTIYF
clone size: -; V gene: TRBV5-5; J gene: TRBJ2-7; D gene: TRBD2; CDR3 DNA: TGTGCCAGCAGCCCATCAATACTAGCGGGGGACTACGAGCAGTACTTC; CDR3 protein: CASSPSILAGDYEQYF
clone size: -; V gene: TRBV27; J gene: TRBJ2-1; D gene: -; CDR3 DNA: TGTGCCAGCAGTCCCTGGGGGCCCCCTTACAATGAGCAGTTCTTC; CDR3 protein: CASSPWGPPYNEQFF
clone size: few; V gene: TRBV5-8; J gene: TRBJ2-5; D gene: -; CDR3 DNA: TGTGCCAGCAGCTTTCGGGGGACCCAGTACTTC; CDR3 protein: CASSFRGTQYF
clone size: few; V gene: TRBV27; J gene: TRBJ1-6; D gene: TRBD1; CDR3 DNA: TGTGCCAGCAGTTTACTGGGGGGGGGACAGGGTGGTTCACCCCTCCACTTT; CDR3 protein: CASSLLGGGQGGSPLHF
clone size: -; V gene: TRBV5-1; J gene: TRBJ1-1; D gene: TRBD1; CDR3 DNA: TGCGCCAGCAGCCGGGAGACAGGGGGCAGGGTAACTGAAGCTTTCTTT; CDR3 protein: CASSRETGGRVTEAFF
clone size: -; V gene: TRBV10-3; J gene: TRBJ1-1; D gene: -; CDR3 DNA: TGTGCCATCAGGGGGGCGGACACTGAAGCTTTCTTT; CDR3 protein: CAIRGADTEAFF